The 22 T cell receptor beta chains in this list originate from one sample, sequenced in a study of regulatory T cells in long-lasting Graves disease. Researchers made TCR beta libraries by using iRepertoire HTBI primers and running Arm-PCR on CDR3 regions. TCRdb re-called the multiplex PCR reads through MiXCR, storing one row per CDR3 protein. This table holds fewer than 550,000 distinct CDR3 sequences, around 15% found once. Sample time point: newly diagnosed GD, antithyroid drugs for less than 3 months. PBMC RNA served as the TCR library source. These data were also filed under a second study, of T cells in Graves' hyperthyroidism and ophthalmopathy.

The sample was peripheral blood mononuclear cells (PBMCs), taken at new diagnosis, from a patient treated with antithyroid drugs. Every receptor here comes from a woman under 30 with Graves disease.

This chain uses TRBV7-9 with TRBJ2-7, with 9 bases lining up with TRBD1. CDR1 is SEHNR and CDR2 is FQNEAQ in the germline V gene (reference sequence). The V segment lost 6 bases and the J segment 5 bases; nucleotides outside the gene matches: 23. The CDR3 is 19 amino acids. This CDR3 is CASSSTGVQGAIFGDEQYF. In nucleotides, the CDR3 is TGTGCCAGCAGTTCCACGGGTGTACAGGGGGCGATCTTCGGCGACGAGCAGTACTTC.

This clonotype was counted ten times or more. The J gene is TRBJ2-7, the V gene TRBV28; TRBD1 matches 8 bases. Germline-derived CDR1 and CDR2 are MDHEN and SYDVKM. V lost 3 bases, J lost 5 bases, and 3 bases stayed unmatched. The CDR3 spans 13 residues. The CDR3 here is CASSLNRGDEQYF. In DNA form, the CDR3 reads TGTGCCAGCAGTTTGAACAGGGGGGACGAGCAGTACTTC.

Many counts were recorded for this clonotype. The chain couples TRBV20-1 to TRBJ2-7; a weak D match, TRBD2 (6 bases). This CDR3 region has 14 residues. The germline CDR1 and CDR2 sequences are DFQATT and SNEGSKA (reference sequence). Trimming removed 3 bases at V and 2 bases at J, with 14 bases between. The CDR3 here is CSASWAGNTYEQYF. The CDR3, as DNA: TGCAGTGCTAGTTGGGCGGGAAACACCTACGAGCAGTACTTC.

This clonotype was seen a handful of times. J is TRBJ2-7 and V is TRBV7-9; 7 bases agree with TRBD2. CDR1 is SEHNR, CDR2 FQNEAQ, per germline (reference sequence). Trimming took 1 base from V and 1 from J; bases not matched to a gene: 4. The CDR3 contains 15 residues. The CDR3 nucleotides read TGTGCCAGCAGCTTAGGACTAGCAAGGTCCTACGAGCAGTACTTC. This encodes CASSLGLARSYEQYF.

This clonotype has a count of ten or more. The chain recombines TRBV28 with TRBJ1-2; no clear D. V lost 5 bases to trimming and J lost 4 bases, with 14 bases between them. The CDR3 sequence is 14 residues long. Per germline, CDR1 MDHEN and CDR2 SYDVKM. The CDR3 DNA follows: TGTGCCAGCAGTCCCCGCAGTCCCCCCTATGGCTACACCTTC. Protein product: CASSPRSPPYGYTF.

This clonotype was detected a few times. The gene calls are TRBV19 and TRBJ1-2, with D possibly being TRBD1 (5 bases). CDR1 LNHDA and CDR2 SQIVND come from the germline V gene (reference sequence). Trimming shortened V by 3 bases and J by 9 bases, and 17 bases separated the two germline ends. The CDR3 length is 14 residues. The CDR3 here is CASSMGEDLGSYTF. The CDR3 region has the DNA TGTGCCAGTAGTATGGGGGAGGACCTCGGGAGCTACACCTTC.

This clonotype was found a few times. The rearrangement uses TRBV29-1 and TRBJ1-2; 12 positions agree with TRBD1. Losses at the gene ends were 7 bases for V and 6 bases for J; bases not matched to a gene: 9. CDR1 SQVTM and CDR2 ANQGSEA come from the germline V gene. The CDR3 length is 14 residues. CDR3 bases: TGCAGCGCCGGATGGGGACAGGGGGCAAATGGCTACACCTTC. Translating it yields CSAGWGQGANGYTF.

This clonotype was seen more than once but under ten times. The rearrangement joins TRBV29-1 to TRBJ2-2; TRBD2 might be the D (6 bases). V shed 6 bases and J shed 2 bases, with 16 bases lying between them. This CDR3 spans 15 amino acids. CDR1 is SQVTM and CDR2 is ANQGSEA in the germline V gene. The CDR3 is CSVRPNSGNTGELFF. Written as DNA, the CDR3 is TGCAGCGTCCGACCAAATAGCGGAAACACCGGGGAGCTGTTTTTT.

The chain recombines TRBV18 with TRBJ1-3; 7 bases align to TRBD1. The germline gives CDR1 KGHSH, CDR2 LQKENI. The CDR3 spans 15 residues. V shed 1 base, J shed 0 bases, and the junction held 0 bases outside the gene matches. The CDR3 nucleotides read TGTGCCAGCTCACCACAGGGGGCCTCTGGAAACACCATATATTTT. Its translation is CASSPQGASGNTIYF. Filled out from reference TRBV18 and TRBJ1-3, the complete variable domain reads NAGVMQNPRHLVRRRGQEARLRCSPMKGHSHVYWYRQLPEEGLKFMVYLQKENIIDESGMPKERFSAEFPKEGPSILRIQQVVRGDSAAYFCASSPQGASGNTIYFGEGSWLTVV.

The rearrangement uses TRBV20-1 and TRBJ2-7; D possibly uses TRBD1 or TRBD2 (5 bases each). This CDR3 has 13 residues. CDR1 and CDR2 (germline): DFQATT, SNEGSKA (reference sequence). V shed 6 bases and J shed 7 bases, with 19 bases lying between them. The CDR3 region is CSATITGPGEQYF. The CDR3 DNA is TGCAGTGCCACCATAACGGGGCCCGGAGAGCAGTACTTC.

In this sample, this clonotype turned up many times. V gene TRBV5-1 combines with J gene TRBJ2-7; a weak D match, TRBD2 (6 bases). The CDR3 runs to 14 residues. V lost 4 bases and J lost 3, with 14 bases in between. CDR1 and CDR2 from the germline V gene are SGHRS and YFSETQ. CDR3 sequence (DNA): TGCGCCAGCAGCCCCCCGGGACTGAGCTACGAGCAGTACTTC. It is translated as CASSPPGLSYEQYF.

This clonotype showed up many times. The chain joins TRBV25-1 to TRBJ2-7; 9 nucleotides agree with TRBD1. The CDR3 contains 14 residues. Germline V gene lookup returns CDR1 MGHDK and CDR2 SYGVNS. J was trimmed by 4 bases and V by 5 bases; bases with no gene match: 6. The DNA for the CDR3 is TGTGCCAGCAGTACAGGGGGCGTAGGTTACGAGCAGTACTTC. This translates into CASSTGGVGYEQYF.

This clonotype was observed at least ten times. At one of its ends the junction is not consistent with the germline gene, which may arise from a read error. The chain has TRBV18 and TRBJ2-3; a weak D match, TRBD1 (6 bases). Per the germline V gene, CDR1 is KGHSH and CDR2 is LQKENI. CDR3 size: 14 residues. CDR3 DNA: TGCGCCAGCAGCCCTTTACAGGGTTCAGATACGCAGTATTTT. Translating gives CASSPLQGSDTQYF.

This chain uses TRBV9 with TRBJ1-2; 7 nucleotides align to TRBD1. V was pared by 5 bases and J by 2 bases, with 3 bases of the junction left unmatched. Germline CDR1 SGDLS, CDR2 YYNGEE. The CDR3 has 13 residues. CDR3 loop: CASRGTANYGYTF. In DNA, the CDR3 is TGTGCCAGCAGAGGGACAGCCAACTATGGCTACACCTTC.

DNA for the CDR3: TGTGCCAGCAGTGTTACGGCTAGCGGGAGACCTTCCGAGCAGTACTTC. As protein: CASSVTASGRPSEQYF. The chain employs TRBV6-1 and TRBJ2-7; 10 bases map to TRBD2. Germline V gene lookup returns CDR1 MNHNS and CDR2 SASEGT. The CDR3 runs 16 residues. The V gene end was trimmed by 4 bases and the J gene end by 6 bases; junction bases not matched to a gene: 12.

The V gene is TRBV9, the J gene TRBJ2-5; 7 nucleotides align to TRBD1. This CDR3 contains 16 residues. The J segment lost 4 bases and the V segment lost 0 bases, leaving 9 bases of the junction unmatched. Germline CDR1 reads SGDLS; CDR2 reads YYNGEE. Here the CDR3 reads CASSVEGALRGETQYF. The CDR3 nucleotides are TGTGCCAGCAGCGTAGAGGGGGCGCTGAGAGGAGAGACCCAGTACTTC.

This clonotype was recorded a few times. CDR3 amino acids: CASTPTVTGPQHF. The CDR3 region has the DNA TGTGCCAGTACCCCTACGGTGACGGGGCCCCAGCATTTT. V gene TRBV19 combines with J gene TRBJ1-5; D not certain. Germline lookup yields CDR1 LNHDA and CDR2 SQIVND (reference sequence). Trimming took 7 bases from V and 9 from J, leaving 16 bases between them. The CDR3 spans 13 residues.

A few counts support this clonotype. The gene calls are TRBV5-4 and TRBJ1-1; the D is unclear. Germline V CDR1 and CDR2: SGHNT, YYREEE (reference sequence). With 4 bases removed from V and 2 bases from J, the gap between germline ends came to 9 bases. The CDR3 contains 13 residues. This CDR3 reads CASSNRDNTEAFF. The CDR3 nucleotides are TGTGCCAGCAGCAACCGGGATAACACTGAAGCTTTCTTT.

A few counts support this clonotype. This CDR3 reads CASTRRESTNEQFF. As DNA, the CDR3 is TGTGCCAGCACCCGGCGGGAGAGTACAAATGAGCAGTTCTTC. This sequence joins TRBV12-3 or TRBV12-4 and TRBJ2-1, with 7 bases aligning to TRBD2. V dropped 7 bases and J dropped 7; count of bases not matched to a gene: 10. The CDR3 length is 14 residues.

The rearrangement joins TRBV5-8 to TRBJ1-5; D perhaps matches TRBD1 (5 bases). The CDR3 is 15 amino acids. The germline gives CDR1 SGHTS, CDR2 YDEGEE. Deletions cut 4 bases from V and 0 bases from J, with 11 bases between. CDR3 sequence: CASSKDDSSNQPQHF. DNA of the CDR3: TGTGCCAGCAGCAAGGATGACAGTAGCAATCAGCCCCAGCATTTT. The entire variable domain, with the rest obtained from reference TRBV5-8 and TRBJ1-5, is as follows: EAGVTQSPTHLIKTRGQQATLRCSPISGHTSVYWYQQALGLGLQFLLWYDEGEERNRGNFPPRFSGRQFPNYSSELNVNALELEDSALYLCASSKDDSSNQPQHFGDGTRLSIL.

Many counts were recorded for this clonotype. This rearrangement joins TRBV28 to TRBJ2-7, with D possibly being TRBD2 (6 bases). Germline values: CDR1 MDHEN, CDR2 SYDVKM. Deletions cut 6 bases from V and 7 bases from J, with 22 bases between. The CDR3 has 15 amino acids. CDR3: CASRPPSGLYGEQYF. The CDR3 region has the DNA TGTGCCAGCAGACCCCCGAGCGGGCTGTACGGGGAGCAGTACTTC.

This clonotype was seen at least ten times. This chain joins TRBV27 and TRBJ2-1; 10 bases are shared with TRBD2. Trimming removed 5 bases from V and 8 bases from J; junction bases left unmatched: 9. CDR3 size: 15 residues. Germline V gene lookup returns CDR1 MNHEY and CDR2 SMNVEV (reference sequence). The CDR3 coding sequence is TGTGCCAGCAGTGCCGGGACTAGCGTTTTCGATGAGCAGTTCTTC. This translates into CASSAGTSVFDEQFF.